The T cell receptor beta chain under discussion was sequenced for a study of blood T cell repertoires in COVID-19 (TCRdb year 2020). With respect to the entire study: Collaborator samples came from the United States, Italy and Spain and covered acute and convalescent phases of COVID-19. Sample metadata almost always included a de-identified subject ID, COVID-19 status, age in years and sex. The prospective study material was composed of cDNA or gDNA derived from T cells, B-cell-depleted T cells, or PBMCs. The repertoires were made available in a free public database intended to serve as a resource for research on the immune response to SARS-CoV-2. Subjects who had been exposed to COVID-19, were actively infected with it, or had recovered from it provided the deeply sampled blood TCRbeta repertoires that made up the dataset. The samples were drawn from two sources: the first 160 participants of the ongoing ImmuneRACE study, and over 1,000 subjects contributed by 6 global collaborators. HLA class I and class II types, where available, came from metadata supplied by the sample provider rather than from assay-based typing. Here is what the overall study found, with its caveats: How much clinical and demographic metadata was included differed by source and by participant, and the metadata was provided uncurated.

As for this clone: Its antigen is not yet known. No qualities accompany the bases; no much larger clone lies one base away.

TCRbeta CDR3 regions were amplified from genomic DNA by means of the immunoSEQ Assay, a bias-controlled multiplex PCR. Concerning the study's data processing: Nucleated cell counts per sample were estimated from amplification of reference gene primers within the assay. To quantify the absolute abundance of each unique TCRbeta CDR3 rearrangement, sequence reads were collapsed and filtered. For each sample, productive Simpson clonality was calculated by taking the square root of Simpson's diversity index across productive rearrangements. The source is immuneACCESS, and TCRdb retained only in-frame sequences with V and J called. Part of the clones is not carried over; for the studies checked, unresolved V genes explain less than half of this, and the remainder is unexplained. That table is the source of V, J and clone size, and D and trimming were worked out from the DNA. For this sample the table gives about 73,000 clones, of which 82% were detected only once. Roughly 4.5% of the sample rests with the top ten.

The CDR3 goes from the cysteine to the phenylalanine over 14 residues. Only the CDR3 DNA stays, 42 bases, in frame from base 1. A distance of 19 bases separates the germline ends of V and J, which lose 4 bases and 10 bases respectively. Via the germline V gene (reference sequence), CDR1 is SEHNR and CDR2 FQNEAQ. Each collaborating institution followed its own protocols to collect whole blood in K2EDTA tubes. For TCRbeta analysis, collaborator samples were shipped as frozen whole blood, as isolated PBMCs, or as DNA extracted from either sample type. This clonotype originated in a woman aged 60-70 years with acute or convalescent COVID-19. Sequencing used peripheral blood. The chain is made from TRBV7-9 and TRBJ1-2; the D gene assignment is ambiguous. The CDR3 protein is CASSSLSRRFHYTF. The bases read TGTGCCAGCAGCTCCCTCTCGCGCAGGTTCCACTACACCTTC.